This T cell receptor (beta chain) was retrieved from a study of blood T cell repertoires in COVID-19. Overall study context: Donors in the United States, Italy and Spain gave samples during acute or convalescent COVID-19. T cells, B-cell-depleted T cells, or PBMCs provided the cDNA or gDNA that served as material.

In germline, CDR1 is LGHNA, CDR2 YNFKEQ. The V end lost 2 bases, the J end lost 8 bases, and 14 bases lay between the germline ends. This CDR3 is 14 amino acids long. Under the authors' procedure: Scientists estimated how many nucleated cells there were by amplifying reference gene primers. The method was immunoSEQ multiplex PCR; TCRdb's version includes in-frame clones alone and lacks a portion of them. V and J calls and clone size are given by that table; D and trimming were obtained from the DNA. The table has about 140,000 clones, 87% seen once. The sequencing input was peripheral blood. The chain is built from TRBV4-2 and TRBJ2-3; D is undetermined. The sequence was collected from a human donor in a cohort sampled during active COVID-19. CDR3 loop: CASSQSPLGGTQYF. For the CDR3, the DNA is TGTGCCAGCAGCCAATCTCCTCTAGGCGGTACGCAGTATTTT.